The 24 T cell receptor beta chains below were found in one sample sequenced in a study of T-cell memory formation after mild COVID-19. TCRdb reprocessed the 5' RACE reads with MiXCR, giving one entry per CDR3 protein. The repertoire holds fewer than 400,000 distinct CDR3 sequences, with about 16% as singletons. The sequencing input was PBMCs or a T cell subset sorted from them (not recorded which). The receptor source for this set is a man aged 18 to 30 who had mild COVID-19 (a few samples of this study predate the infection). Cell type and time point are not known.

J is TRBJ2-5 and V is TRBV20-1, with 15 nucleotides matching TRBD2. Germline V gene lookup returns CDR1 DFQATT and CDR2 SNEGSKA (reference sequence). The CDR3 totals 16 residues. The trim removed 5 bases at V and 2 bases at J, leaving 6 bases unmatched. CDR3 in DNA: TGCAGTGCTGCGGGACTAGCGGGGGGAGCTCAAGAGACCCAGTACTTC. It translates to CSAAGLAGGAQETQYF.

This clonotype has just a few counts. This chain connects TRBV5-1 to TRBJ2-2; 7 bases are shared with TRBD2. The germline CDR1 and CDR2 sequences are SGHRS and YFSETQ. The CDR3 consists of 18 residues. Losses at the gene ends were 1 base for V and 1 base for J; bases not matched to a gene: 10. The CDR3 is CASSLPTEPSGNTGELFF. The CDR3 DNA follows: TGCGCCAGCAGCTTGCCAACCGAGCCTAGCGGGAACACCGGGGAGCTGTTTTTT.

The V gene is TRBV30, the J gene TRBJ2-7, with D perhaps matching TRBD2 (5 bases). Germline V CDR1 and CDR2: GTSNPN, SVGIG (reference sequence). V was pared by 2 bases and J by 4 bases, with 12 bases between. This CDR3 has 13 residues. Here the CDR3 DNA reads TGTGCCTGGAGTTTGGACGGGGATTACGAGCAGTACTTC. It codes for CAWSLDGDYEQYF.

This clonotype was picked up a small number of times. The chain couples TRBV5-4 to TRBJ2-1, with D maybe TRBD2 (5 bases). Deletions cut 3 bases from V and 9 bases from J, with 16 bases between. This CDR3 region has 14 residues. Germline V gene sequence: CDR1 SGHNT, CDR2 YYREEE (reference sequence). For the CDR3, the DNA is TGTGCCAGCAGCTCCTCACTAGTAGGTGGTGAGCAGTTCTTC. It is translated as CASSSSLVGGEQFF.

This clonotype turned up a few times. The chain recombines TRBV12-3 or TRBV12-4 with TRBJ1-5; D unclear. The CDR3 has 13 amino acids. Trimming stripped 5 bases from V and 3 bases from J, with 8 bases between. In nucleotides, the CDR3 is TGTGCCAGCAGTGCAGGCTACAATCAGCCCCAGCATTTT. Amino acid sequence: CASSAGYNQPQHF.

The chain has TRBV5-4 and TRBJ1-1; possible D gene TRBD1, 5 bases. Trimming shortened V by 0 bases and J by 4 bases, and 13 bases separated the two germline ends. This CDR3 is 15 amino acids long. Germline CDR1 SGHNT, CDR2 YYREEE (reference sequence). CDR3 in amino acids: CASSLANGGGTEAFF. Here the CDR3 DNA reads TGTGCCAGCAGCTTGGCCAACGGGGGGGGCACTGAAGCTTTCTTT.

This clonotype came up a few times. This chain's CDR3 is CASSEAQVGRRYTF. The CDR3 DNA reads TGTGCCAGCAGTGAAGCGCAGGTCGGACGCCGCTACACCTTC. The chain combines TRBV2 with TRBJ1-2; D is uncertain. Germline CDR1 and CDR2: SNHLY and FYNNEI. The V end lost 0 bases, the J end lost 9 bases, and 14 bases lay between the germline ends. CDR3 length equals 14 residues.

This rearrangement joins TRBV4-1 to TRBJ2-4, with 9 bases aligning to TRBD1. Looked up from germline, CDR1 is MGHRA and CDR2 is YSYEKL. V was clipped by 1 base and J by 7 bases; unmatched bases: 2. The CDR3 covers 14 residues. CDR3 region: CASSQADRGNIQYF. The CDR3 region has the DNA TGCGCCAGCAGCCAAGCTGACAGGGGGAACATTCAGTACTTC.

This clonotype was seen only a few times. The gene calls are TRBV20-1 and TRBJ2-5; 10 positions match TRBD2. This CDR3 has 13 residues. The trim removed 3 bases at V and 6 bases at J, leaving 4 bases unmatched. The V gene's germline CDR1 is DFQATT and CDR2 SNEGSKA (reference sequence). Here the CDR3 DNA reads TGCAGTGCTAGTAGCGGGGGGCCGCAGACCCAGTACTTC. Translating it yields CSASSGGPQTQYF.

This clonotype occurred a few times. The CDR3 DNA reads as TGTGCCAGCAGCTTAGGGGGTATCTCCTACGAGCAGTACTTC. Translating it yields CASSLGGISYEQYF. The chain couples TRBV7-9 to TRBJ2-7; D remains ambiguous. This CDR3 spans 14 amino acids. Germline V gene data show CDR1 as SEHNR and CDR2 as FQNEAQ (reference sequence). V was clipped by 1 base and J by 0 bases, with 7 bases between them.

In its sample, this clonotype was seen a few times. This rearrangement joins TRBV20-1 to TRBJ1-2; weak D call: TRBD1 (6 bases). Trimming removed 0 bases from V and 4 bases from J, with 9 bases in between. Germline V gives CDR1 DFQATT, CDR2 SNEGSKA (reference sequence). The CDR3 has 13 amino acids. This CDR3 reads CSAREGGGYGYTF. The CDR3 DNA is TGCAGTGCTAGAGAAGGGGGTGGCTATGGCTACACCTTC.

This sequence joins TRBV4-1 and TRBJ2-1, with D perhaps TRBD2 (6 bases). This CDR3 region has 15 residues. V was clipped by 0 bases and J by 4 bases, with 10 bases between them. Germline CDR1 is MGHRA and CDR2 is YSYEKL. The DNA for the CDR3 is TGCGCCAGCAGCCAAGATTCAAGCGGGTACAATGAGCAGTTCTTC. Its translation is CASSQDSSGYNEQFF.

The chain combines TRBV20-1 with TRBJ2-3; 11 nucleotides agree with TRBD2. The CDR3 totals 13 residues. V was pared by 5 bases and J by 6 bases, with 4 bases of the junction left unmatched. The germline CDR1 and CDR2 sequences are DFQATT and SNEGSKA (reference sequence). Written as DNA, the CDR3 is TGCAGTGCTCTGACTAGCGGGGTGGATACGCAGTATTTT. Encoded protein: CSALTSGVDTQYF.

This clonotype has a handful of counts. The chain links TRBV28 to TRBJ2-5; TRBD1 is a possible D gene (7 bases). V was trimmed by 4 bases and J by 0 bases, leaving 12 bases between them. The CDR3 consists of 15 residues. Per the germline V gene, CDR1 is MDHEN and CDR2 is SYDVKM. CDR3 DNA sequence: TGTGCCAGCAGTTCCAGGGGGAGGTACCAAGAGACCCAGTACTTC. Translating it yields CASSSRGRYQETQYF. Complete variable domain (other parts from reference TRBV28 and TRBJ2-5): DVKVTQSSRYLVKRTGEKVFLECVQDMDHENMFWYRQDPGLGLRLIYFSYDVKMKEKGDIPEGYSVSREKKERFSLILESASTNQTSMYLCASSSRGRYQETQYFGPGTRLLVL.

The V and J genes are TRBV4-3 and TRBJ1-3; D remains ambiguous. Trimming cost V 4 bases and J 4 bases, with 8 bases left between them. This CDR3 has 13 residues. CDR1 and CDR2 (germline): LGHNA, YSLEER. The CDR3 DNA follows: TGCGCCAGCAGCCCCCTGGGGGGAAACACCATATATTTT. It encodes CASSPLGGNTIYF.

The table lists this clonotype with a few counts. V usage is TRBV4-3 and J usage is TRBJ1-2; weak D call: TRBD1 (6 bases). V shed 4 bases and J shed 7 bases, with 16 bases lying between them. Germline V gene sequence: CDR1 LGHNA, CDR2 YSLEER. This CDR3 is built from 14 residues. The CDR3 nucleotides read TGCGCCAGCAGCCCAGGGGCCCGGGACTCTGGCTACACCTTC. This gives the protein CASSPGARDSGYTF.

This clonotype came up a few times. This chain uses TRBV27 with TRBJ1-1; the D gene is possibly TRBD1 (6 bases). Per the germline V gene, CDR1 is MNHEY and CDR2 is SMNVEV (reference sequence). The V gene lost 5 bases and the J gene lost 5 bases, with 18 bases spanning the gap. CDR3 length equals 15 residues. CDR3: CASSGLQGLVTEAFF. As DNA, the CDR3 is TGTGCCAGCAGTGGCCTACAGGGTTTGGTAACTGAAGCTTTCTTT.

The CDR3 loop is CASSSREVGNQPQHF. The CDR3 DNA reads TGCGCCAGCAGTTCCAGGGAAGTGGGCAATCAGCCCCAGCATTTT. The J gene is TRBJ1-5, the V gene TRBV23-1, with D maybe TRBD1 (5 bases). TRBV23-1 is assigned to the ORF class and has an uncertain function. CDR3 length: 15 residues. V lost 5 bases and J lost 2, with 13 bases in between.

The CDR3 is CASSKTVGAKWSETQYF. In DNA form, the CDR3 reads TGTGCCAGCAGCAAAACCGTGGGGGCTAAATGGTCTGAGACCCAGTACTTC. The gene calls are TRBV9 and TRBJ2-5; D possibly corresponds to TRBD1 (6 bases). CDR1 is SGDLS and CDR2 is YYNGEE in the germline V gene. The CDR3 has 17 amino acids. Trimming took off 4 bases at V and 5 bases at J, with 24 bases between the two ends.

In its sample, this clonotype was seen many times. The V gene is TRBV3-1, the J gene TRBJ1-1, with D unresolved. This CDR3 contains 13 residues. Germline-derived CDR1 and CDR2 are LGHDT and YNNKEL (reference sequence). V shed 2 bases and J shed 1 base, with 5 bases lying between them. The CDR3 DNA reads as TGTGCCAGCAGCCAACGCCAGAACACTGAAGCTTTCTTT. It encodes CASSQRQNTEAFF.

V usage is TRBV29-1 and J usage is TRBJ2-2; 10 bases align to TRBD1. V lost 6 bases to trimming and J lost 6 bases; unmatched junction nucleotides: 1. The CDR3 covers 12 residues. Germline V gives CDR1 SQVTM, CDR2 ANQGSEA. CDR3 region: CSVGQGPGELFF. The CDR3 DNA is TGCAGCGTGGGACAGGGGCCCGGGGAGCTGTTTTTT.

There are a few counts of this clonotype. This chain joins TRBV9 and TRBJ2-3, with a possible D match to TRBD2 (6 bases). The CDR3 has 16 amino acids. The germline gives CDR1 SGDLS, CDR2 YYNGEE. Trimming cost V 0 bases and J 2 bases, with 13 bases left between them. The chain's CDR3 is CASSVGVSGFTDTQYF. The CDR3 nucleotides read TGTGCCAGCAGCGTAGGGGTTAGCGGATTCACAGATACGCAGTATTTT.

This clonotype was recorded a few times. J is TRBJ2-6 and V is TRBV10-3; unclear D gene. CDR3 length: 16 amino acids. Germline CDR1 and CDR2: ENHRY and SYGVKD. V gave up 8 bases and J gave up 0 bases, with 14 bases separating them. The DNA for the CDR3 is TGTGCCATCCGGGTTGGGCCCTCCTCTGGGGCCAACGTCCTGACTTTC. This translates into CAIRVGPSSGANVLTF.

This chain joins TRBV30 and TRBJ1-2; possibly TRBD1 for D (5 bases). Trimming left V 2 bases short and J 3 bases short, with 16 bases between. CDR3 length: 15 amino acids. Germline CDR1 and CDR2: GTSNPN and SVGIG (reference sequence). Here the CDR3 reads CAWSWGIRADYGYTF. The CDR3, as DNA: TGTGCCTGGAGTTGGGGCATCCGGGCGGACTATGGCTACACCTTC.